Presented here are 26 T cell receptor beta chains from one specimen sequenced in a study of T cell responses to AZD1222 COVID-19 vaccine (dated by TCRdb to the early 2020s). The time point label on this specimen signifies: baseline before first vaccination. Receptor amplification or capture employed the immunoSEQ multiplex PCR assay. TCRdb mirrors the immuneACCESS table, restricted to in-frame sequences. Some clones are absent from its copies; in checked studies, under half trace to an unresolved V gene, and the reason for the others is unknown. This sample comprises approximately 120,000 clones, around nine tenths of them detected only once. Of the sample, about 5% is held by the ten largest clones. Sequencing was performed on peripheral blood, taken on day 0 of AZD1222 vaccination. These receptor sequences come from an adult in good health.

Here the CDR3 DNA reads TGTGCCAGCAGATCCGCCGGAGGGAGGCAGCCCCAGCATTTT. Translating it yields CASRSAGGRQPQHF. The chain carries TRBV6-6 and TRBJ1-5; no firm D call. The CDR3 length is 14 residues. The ends were cut back, 6 bases at V and 7 bases at J, with 16 bases in the middle. Germline loops: CDR1 MNHNY, CDR2 SVGAGI (reference sequence).

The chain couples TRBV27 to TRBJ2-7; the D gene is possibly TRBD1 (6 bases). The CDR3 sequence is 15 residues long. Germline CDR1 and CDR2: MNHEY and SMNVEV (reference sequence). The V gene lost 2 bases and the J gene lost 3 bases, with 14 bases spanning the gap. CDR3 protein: CASSLVLGGIYEQYF. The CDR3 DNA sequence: TGTGCCAGCAGTTTAGTCCTAGGGGGAATCTACGAGCAGTACTTC.

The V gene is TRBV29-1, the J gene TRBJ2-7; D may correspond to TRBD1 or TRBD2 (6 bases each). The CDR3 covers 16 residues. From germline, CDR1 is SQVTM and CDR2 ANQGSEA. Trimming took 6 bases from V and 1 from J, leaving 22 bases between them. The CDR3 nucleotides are TGCAGCGTCAGGGGCAATGCGGTGCGGGATTCCTACGAGCAGTACTTC. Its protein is CSVRGNAVRDSYEQYF.

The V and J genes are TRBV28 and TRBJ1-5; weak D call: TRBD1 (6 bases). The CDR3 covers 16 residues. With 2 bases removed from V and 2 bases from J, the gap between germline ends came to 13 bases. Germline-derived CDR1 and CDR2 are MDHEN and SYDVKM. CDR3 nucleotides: TGTGCCAGCAGTTTACCACAGGGTGTGGGCAATCAGCCCCAGCATTTT. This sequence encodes CASSLPQGVGNQPQHF.

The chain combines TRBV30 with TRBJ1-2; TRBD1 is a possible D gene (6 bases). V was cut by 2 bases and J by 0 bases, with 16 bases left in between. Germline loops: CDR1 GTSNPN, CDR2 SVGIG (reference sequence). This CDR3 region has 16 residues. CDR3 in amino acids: CAWSPGTRMANYGYTF. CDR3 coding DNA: TGTGCCTGGAGTCCCGGGACAAGAATGGCTAACTATGGCTACACCTTC.

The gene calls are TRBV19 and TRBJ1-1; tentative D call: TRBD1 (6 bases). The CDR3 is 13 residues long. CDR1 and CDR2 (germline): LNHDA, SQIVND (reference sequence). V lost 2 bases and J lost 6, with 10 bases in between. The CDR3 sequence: CASSISGGAEAFF. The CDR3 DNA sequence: TGTGCCAGTAGTATATCGGGGGGCGCTGAAGCTTTCTTT.

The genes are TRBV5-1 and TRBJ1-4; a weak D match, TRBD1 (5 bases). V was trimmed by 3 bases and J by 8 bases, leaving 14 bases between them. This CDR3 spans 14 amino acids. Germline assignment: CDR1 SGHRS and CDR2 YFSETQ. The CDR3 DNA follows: TGCGCCAGCAGCTCCGGGACCTTGGGGGAAAAACTGTTTTTT. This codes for CASSSGTLGEKLFF.

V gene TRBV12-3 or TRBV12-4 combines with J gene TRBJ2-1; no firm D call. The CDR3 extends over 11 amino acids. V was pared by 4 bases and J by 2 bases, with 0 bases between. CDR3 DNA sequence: TGTGCCAGCAGTTCCTACAATGAGCAGTTCTTC. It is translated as CASSSYNEQFF.

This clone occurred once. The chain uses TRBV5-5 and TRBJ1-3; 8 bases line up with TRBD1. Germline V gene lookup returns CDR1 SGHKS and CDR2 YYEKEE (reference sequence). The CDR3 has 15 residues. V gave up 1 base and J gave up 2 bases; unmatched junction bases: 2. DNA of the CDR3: TGTGCCAGCAGCTTGAACAGGGGGGCTGGAAACACCATATATTTT. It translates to CASSLNRGAGNTIYF.

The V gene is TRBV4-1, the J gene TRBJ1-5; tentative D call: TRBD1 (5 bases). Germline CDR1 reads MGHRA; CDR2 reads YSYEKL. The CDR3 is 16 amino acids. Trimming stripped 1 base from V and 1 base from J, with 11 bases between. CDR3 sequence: CASSQVGGVSNQPQHF. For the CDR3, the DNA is TGCGCCAGCAGCCAAGTTGGAGGGGTGAGCAATCAGCCCCAGCATTTT.

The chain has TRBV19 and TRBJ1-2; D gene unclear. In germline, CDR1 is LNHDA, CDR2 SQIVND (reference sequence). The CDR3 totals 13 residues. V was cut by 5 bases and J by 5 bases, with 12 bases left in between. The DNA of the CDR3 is TGTGCCAGTAGTGCCTCGGTGGGTTATGGCTACACCTTC. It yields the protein CASSASVGYGYTF.

CDR3 in amino acids: CASSFFGGADEQYF. Here the CDR3 DNA reads TGTGCCAGCAGCTTTTTTGGGGGGGCGGACGAGCAGTACTTC. V and J are TRBV5-4 and TRBJ2-7; a possible D gene is TRBD2 (7 bases). The V end was cut by 2 bases, the J end by 5 bases, with 14 bases between. Germline lookup yields CDR1 SGHNT and CDR2 YYREEE (reference sequence). CDR3 length: 14 residues.

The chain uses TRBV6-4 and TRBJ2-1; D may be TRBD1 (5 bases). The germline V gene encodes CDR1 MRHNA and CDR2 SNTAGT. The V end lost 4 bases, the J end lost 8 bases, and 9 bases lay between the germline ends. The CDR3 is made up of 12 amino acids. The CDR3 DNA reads TGTGCCAGCAGTGGTCAGGGTCATGAGCAGTTCTTC. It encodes CASSGQGHEQFF.

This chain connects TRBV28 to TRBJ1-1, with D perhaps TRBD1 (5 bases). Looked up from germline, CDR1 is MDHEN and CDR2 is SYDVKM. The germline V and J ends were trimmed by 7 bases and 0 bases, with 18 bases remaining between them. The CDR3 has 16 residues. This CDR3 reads CASTSWEGRMNTEAFF. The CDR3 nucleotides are TGTGCCAGCACCTCATGGGAGGGGCGCATGAACACTGAAGCTTTCTTT.

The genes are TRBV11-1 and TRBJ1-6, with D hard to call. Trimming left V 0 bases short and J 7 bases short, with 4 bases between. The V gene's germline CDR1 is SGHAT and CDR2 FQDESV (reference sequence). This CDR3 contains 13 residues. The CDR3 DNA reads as TGTGCCAGCAGCTTAGCACGGAATTCACCCCTCCACTTT. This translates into CASSLARNSPLHF.

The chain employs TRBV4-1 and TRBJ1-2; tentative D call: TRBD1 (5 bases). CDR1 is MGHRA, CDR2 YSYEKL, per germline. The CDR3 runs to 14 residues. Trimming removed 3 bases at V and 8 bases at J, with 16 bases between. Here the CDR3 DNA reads TGCGCCAGCAGCCAGTCGAGGGAGTCAGGGGGCTACACCTTC. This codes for CASSQSRESGGYTF.

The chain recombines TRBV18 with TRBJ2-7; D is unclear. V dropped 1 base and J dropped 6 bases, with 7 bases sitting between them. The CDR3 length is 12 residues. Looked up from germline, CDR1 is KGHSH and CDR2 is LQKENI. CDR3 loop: CASSPQVGEQYF. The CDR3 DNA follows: TGTGCCAGCTCACCACAAGTGGGCGAGCAGTACTTC.

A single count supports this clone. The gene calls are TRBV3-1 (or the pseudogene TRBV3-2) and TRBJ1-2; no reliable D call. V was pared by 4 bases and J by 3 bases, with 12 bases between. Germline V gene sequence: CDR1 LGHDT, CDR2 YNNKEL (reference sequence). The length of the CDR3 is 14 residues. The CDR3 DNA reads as TGTGCCAGCAGCCGATCCCGGGCAGACTATGGCTACACCTTC. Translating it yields CASSRSRADYGYTF.

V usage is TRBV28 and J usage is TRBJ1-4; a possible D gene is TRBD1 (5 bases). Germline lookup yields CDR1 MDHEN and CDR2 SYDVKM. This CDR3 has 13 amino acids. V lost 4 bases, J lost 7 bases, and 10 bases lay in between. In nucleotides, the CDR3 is TGTGCCAGCAGTTCCCGGGACTCTGAAAAACTGTTTTTT. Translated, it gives CASSSRDSEKLFF.

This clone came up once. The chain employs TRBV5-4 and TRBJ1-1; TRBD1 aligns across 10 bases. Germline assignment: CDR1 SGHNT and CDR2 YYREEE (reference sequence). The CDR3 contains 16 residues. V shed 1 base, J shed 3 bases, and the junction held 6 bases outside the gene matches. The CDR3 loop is CASSLKGQGYDTEAFF. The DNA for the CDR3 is TGTGCCAGCAGCTTGAAGGGACAGGGGTATGACACTGAAGCTTTCTTT. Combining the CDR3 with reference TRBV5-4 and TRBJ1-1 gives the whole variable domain ETGVTQSPTHLIKTRGQQVTLRCSSQSGHNTVSWYQQALGQGPQFIFQYYREEENGRGNFPPRFSGLQFPNYSSELNVNALELDDSALYLCASSLKGQGYDTEAFFGQGTRLTVV.

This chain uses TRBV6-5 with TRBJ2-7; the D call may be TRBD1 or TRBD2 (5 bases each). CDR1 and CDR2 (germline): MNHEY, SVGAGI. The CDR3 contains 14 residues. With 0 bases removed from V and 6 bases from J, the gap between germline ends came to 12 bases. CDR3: CASSYSRDGSEQYF. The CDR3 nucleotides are TGTGCCAGCAGTTACTCTAGGGACGGCTCCGAGCAGTACTTC.

CDR3 in DNA: TGTGCCAGCAGCTTTAGCTCCCAAGGCTATGGCTACACCTTC. Its translation: CASSFSSQGYGYTF. The rearrangement joins TRBV27 to TRBJ1-2, with D uncertain. This CDR3 spans 14 amino acids. Germline CDR1 and CDR2: MNHEY and SMNVEV (reference sequence). V gave up 6 bases and J gave up 4 bases, with 15 bases separating them.

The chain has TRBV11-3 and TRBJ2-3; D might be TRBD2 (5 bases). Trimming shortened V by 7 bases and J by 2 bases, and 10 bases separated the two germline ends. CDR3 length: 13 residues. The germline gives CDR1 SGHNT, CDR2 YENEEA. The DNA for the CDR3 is TGTGCCAGCAAAGCGGATAACACAGATACGCAGTATTTT. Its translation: CASKADNTDTQYF.

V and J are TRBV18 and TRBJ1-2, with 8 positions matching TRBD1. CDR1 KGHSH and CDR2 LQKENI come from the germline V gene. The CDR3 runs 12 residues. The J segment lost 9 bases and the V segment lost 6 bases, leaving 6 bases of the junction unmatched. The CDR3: CASSSTGESYTF. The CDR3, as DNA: TGTGCCAGCTCCTCGACAGGGGAGAGCTACACCTTC.

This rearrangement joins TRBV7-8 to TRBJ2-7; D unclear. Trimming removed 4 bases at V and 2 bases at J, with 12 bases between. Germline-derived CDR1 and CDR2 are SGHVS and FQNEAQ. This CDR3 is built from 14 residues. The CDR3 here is CASSSATEPYEQYF. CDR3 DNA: TGTGCCAGCAGCTCCGCGACTGAACCCTACGAGCAGTACTTC.

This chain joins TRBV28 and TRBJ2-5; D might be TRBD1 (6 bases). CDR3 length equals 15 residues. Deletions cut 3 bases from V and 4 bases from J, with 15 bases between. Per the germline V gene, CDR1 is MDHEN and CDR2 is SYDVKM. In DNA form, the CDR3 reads TGTGCCAGCAGTTTGATCGCTGGGGGCGGAGAGACCCAGTACTTC. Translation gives CASSLIAGGGETQYF.